This T cell receptor (beta chain) derives from a study of blood T cell repertoires in COVID-19. The length of the CDR3 is 11 residues. V was trimmed by 5 bases and J by 2 bases, leaving 4 bases between them. The germline V gene has CDR1 MDHEN and CDR2 SYDVKM. In the study's own analysis: Researchers report that nucleated cell counts were estimated from reference gene primer amplification. Profiling relied on immunoSEQ multiplex PCR, and the TCRdb table lists in-frame clones only, not all of them. V, J and clone size were drawn from that table, and D and trimming were deduced from the DNA. The sample records tens of thousands of clones, 85% being singletons.

The sample comprised peripheral blood. This chain connects TRBV28 to TRBJ2-7; D uncertain. The sequence was obtained from a woman aged 60 to 75 with active COVID-19. The CDR3 here is CASSQTYEQYF. In DNA form, the CDR3 reads TGTGCCAGCAGTCAGACCTACGAGCAGTACTTC.